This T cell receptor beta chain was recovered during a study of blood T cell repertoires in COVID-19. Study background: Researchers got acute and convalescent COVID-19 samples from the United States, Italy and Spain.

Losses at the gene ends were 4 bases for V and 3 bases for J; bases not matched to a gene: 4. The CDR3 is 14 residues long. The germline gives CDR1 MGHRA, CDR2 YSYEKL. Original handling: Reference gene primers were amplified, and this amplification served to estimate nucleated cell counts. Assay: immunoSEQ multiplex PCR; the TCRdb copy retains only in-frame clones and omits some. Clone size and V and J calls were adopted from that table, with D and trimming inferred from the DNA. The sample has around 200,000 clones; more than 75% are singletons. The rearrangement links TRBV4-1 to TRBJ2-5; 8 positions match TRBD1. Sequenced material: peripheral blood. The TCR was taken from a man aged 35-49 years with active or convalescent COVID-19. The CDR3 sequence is CASSPRGREETQYF. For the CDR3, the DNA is TGCGCCAGCAGCCCCAGGGGGCGGGAAGAGACCCAGTACTTC.